This T cell receptor (beta chain) came from a study of T cell responses to AZD1222 COVID-19 vaccine. Some clones are missing from TCRdb's copy, which holds only in-frame ones; the method was immunoSEQ multiplex PCR. Among approximately 97,000 clones listed, less than 90% were seen once. Per the germline V gene, CDR1 is SGHNT and CDR2 is YYREEE (reference sequence). The CDR3 totals 13 residues. The V gene end was trimmed by 5 bases and the J gene end by 9 bases; junction bases not matched to a gene: 7. This clone was picked up a small number of times. The rearrangement links TRBV5-4 to TRBJ2-1; 8 bases align to TRBD1. Sequences were derived from peripheral blood, sampled on day 0 of AZD1222 vaccination. The TCR originated in an adult in good health. This CDR3 reads CASRDRTGFEQFF. CDR3 in DNA: TGTGCCAGCAGGGACAGGACAGGGTTTGAGCAGTTCTTC.